This entry lists 18 T cell receptor beta chains sequenced from one sample in a study of monozygotic twins with inflammatory bowel disease. TCRdb reprocessed the 5' RACE reads; each CDR3 protein has one entry and no DNA is given. This table lists roughly 150,000 distinct CDR3 sequences. Sequenced sample: blood. The receptors shown here come from a human donor with ulcerative colitis or Crohn's disease, or a healthy co-twin of an affected twin (not recorded which).

The chain employs TRBV7-2 and TRBJ1-5; without DNA, the TCRdb call of TRBD1 cannot be checked. Germline values: CDR1 SGHTA, CDR2 FQGNSA. The CDR3 loop spans 15 amino acids. CDR3 sequence: CASSVQGGSNQPQHF.

The V and J genes are TRBV4-1 and TRBJ2-3; TCRdb names TRBD1, which stays unverified in the absence of DNA. Germline V gene sequence: CDR1 MGHRA, CDR2 YSYEKL. The CDR3 extends over 15 amino acids. The CDR3 spells CASSKAGQGTDTQYF.

This chain connects TRBV7-8 to TRBJ1-1. From germline, CDR1 is SGHVS and CDR2 FQNEAQ. This CDR3 is 12 amino acids long. CDR3 residues: CASSFRNTEAFF.

The gene calls are TRBV7-3 and TRBJ2-6; TCRdb indicates TRBD1, and absent DNA this call remains unverified. Germline CDR1 SGHTA, CDR2 FQGTGA. This CDR3 spans 18 amino acids. The CDR3 is CASSLRGRGGSGANVLTF.

The genes are TRBV7-8 and TRBJ2-1; TCRdb's D call, TRBD2, is unchecked because there is no DNA. The CDR3 has 16 amino acids. The germline V gene has CDR1 SGHVS and CDR2 FQNEAQ. This chain's CDR3 is CASSFQRGLSYNEQFF. Full variable domain (remainder filled in from reference TRBV7-8 and TRBJ2-1): GAGVSQSPRYKVAKRGQDVALRCDPISGHVSLFWYQQALGQGPEFLTYFQNEAQLDKSGLPSDRFFAERPEGSVSTLKIQRTQQEDSAVYLCASSFQRGLSYNEQFFGPGTRLTVL.

The V gene is TRBV5-6, the J gene TRBJ2-7; the D call of TRBD1 rests on TCRdb alone, since no DNA is present to check it. CDR1 SGHDT and CDR2 YYEEEE come from the germline V gene. There are 14 residues in the CDR3. The CDR3 sequence: CASRPGTGGYEQYF.

J is TRBJ1-1 and V is TRBV30. The CDR3 spans 14 residues. The germline V gene has CDR1 GTSNPN and CDR2 SVGIG (reference sequence). CDR3 in amino acids: CAWSVGGVDTEAFF.

The rearrangement uses TRBV20-1 and TRBJ2-1; absent DNA, TCRdb's TRBD2 call cannot be checked. Germline V gene sequence: CDR1 DFQATT, CDR2 SNEGSKA (reference sequence). The CDR3 totals 17 residues. The chain's CDR3 is CSAGPPGGLAGYNEQFF.

The chain has TRBV20-1 and TRBJ2-7; TCRdb indicates TRBD2, and absent DNA this call remains unverified. Per the germline V gene, CDR1 is DFQATT and CDR2 is SNEGSKA (reference sequence). The CDR3 totals 15 residues. The CDR3: CSARGRLAEAYEQYF.

The chain joins TRBV28 to TRBJ1-1; absent DNA, TCRdb's TRBD1 call cannot be checked. CDR1 is MDHEN, CDR2 SYDVKM, per germline. This CDR3 comprises 14 residues. The CDR3 spells CASGGHHNLREAFF.

V gene TRBV3-1 combines with J gene TRBJ2-7. The CDR3 has 12 residues. Germline V CDR1 and CDR2: LGHDT, YNNKEL (reference sequence). CDR3 protein: CASSQVNYEQYF.

The chain combines TRBV27 with TRBJ2-1; the TRBD2 assignment by TCRdb is unverifiable without DNA. CDR1 is MNHEY, CDR2 SMNVEV, per germline (reference sequence). The CDR3 contains 16 residues. The chain's CDR3 is CASSLSSSGLGNEQFF.

This chain uses TRBV3-1 with TRBJ2-1; TCRdb proposes TRBD1, but this gene call is untestable without DNA. Germline loops: CDR1 LGHDT, CDR2 YNNKEL (reference sequence). The CDR3 length is 15 residues. The CDR3 here is CASSLDRGDYNEQFF.

The chain couples TRBV5-1 to TRBJ2-1; TCRdb gives TRBD1 as the D gene, but with no DNA this cannot be confirmed. Germline V CDR1 and CDR2: SGHRS, YFSETQ. This CDR3 is built from 16 residues. CDR3 protein: CASSSGDPGTYNEQFF.

The rearrangement uses TRBV6-2 or TRBV6-3 and TRBJ1-1. Germline assignment: CDR1 MNHEY and CDR2 SVGEGT. This CDR3 spans 13 amino acids. CDR3 residues: CASSTDRTTEAFF.

This rearrangement joins TRBV11-3 to TRBJ2-1; TCRdb's assignment of TRBD1 cannot be checked, as there is no DNA. The CDR3 runs to 14 residues. The V gene's germline CDR1 is SGHNT and CDR2 YENEEA. The CDR3 reads CASSPRQGHNEQFF.

The rearrangement links TRBV5-1 to TRBJ2-7; no DNA is available, so the TRBD1 call from TCRdb remains unchecked. The CDR3 has 15 residues. Germline CDR1 SGHRS, CDR2 YFSETQ. The CDR3 reads CASSLVRDRSYEQYF.

The chain carries TRBV5-6 and TRBJ2-1; the D gene TCRdb calls, TRBD1, cannot be checked with no DNA. The CDR3 is made up of 13 amino acids. Germline CDR1 is SGHDT and CDR2 is YYEEEE. The CDR3 loop reads CASSSTGGAEQFF.